The entry below describes one T cell receptor beta chain. The data originate from a study of blood T cell repertoires in COVID-19. Trimming took off 10 bases at V and 0 bases at J, with 12 bases between the two ends. CDR3 length equals 13 residues. The germline gives CDR1 LNHDA, CDR2 SQIVND (reference sequence). In the authors' methods: It was from reference gene primer amplification that nucleated cell counts were estimated. The assay was immunoSEQ multiplex PCR, and TCRdb's table has in-frame clones only and misses some. The DNA gave D and trimming, while V, J and clone size come from that table. The sample has over 60,000 clones, 65% to 90% seen once; the top ten hold 0.9% to 1.5%.

The sequenced sample was peripheral blood. The receptor was isolated from a man in his forties with acute or convalescent COVID-19. The chain joins TRBV19 to TRBJ1-1; no firm D call. The DNA of the CDR3 is TGTGCCACTTCTACAGAGCTGAACACTGAAGCTTTCTTT. Amino acid sequence: CATSTELNTEAFF.